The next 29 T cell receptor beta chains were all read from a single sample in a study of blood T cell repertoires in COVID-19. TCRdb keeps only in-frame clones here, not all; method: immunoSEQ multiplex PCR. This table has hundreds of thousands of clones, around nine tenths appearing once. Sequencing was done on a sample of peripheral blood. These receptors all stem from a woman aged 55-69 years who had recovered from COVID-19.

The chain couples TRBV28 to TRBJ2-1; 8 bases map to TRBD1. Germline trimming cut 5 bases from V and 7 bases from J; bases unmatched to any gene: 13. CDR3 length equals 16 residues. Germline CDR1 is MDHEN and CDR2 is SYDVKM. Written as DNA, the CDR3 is TGTGCCAGCAGTACCAGATGGGGACAGGTAGAGAATGAGCAGTTCTTC. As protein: CASSTRWGQVENEQFF.

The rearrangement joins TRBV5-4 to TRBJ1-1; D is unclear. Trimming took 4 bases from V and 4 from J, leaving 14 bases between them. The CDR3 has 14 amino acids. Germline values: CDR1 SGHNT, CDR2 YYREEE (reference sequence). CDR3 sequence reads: CASSAWPGGTEAFF. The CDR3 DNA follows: TGTGCCAGCAGCGCCTGGCCGGGAGGCACTGAAGCTTTCTTT.

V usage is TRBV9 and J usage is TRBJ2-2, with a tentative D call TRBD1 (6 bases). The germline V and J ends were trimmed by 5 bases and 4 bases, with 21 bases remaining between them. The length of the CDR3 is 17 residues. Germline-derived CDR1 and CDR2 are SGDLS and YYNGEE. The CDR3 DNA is TGTGCCAGCAGTCACGGGCCTAGGGGGAAGGGCACCGGGGAGCTGTTTTTT. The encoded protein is CASSHGPRGKGTGELFF.

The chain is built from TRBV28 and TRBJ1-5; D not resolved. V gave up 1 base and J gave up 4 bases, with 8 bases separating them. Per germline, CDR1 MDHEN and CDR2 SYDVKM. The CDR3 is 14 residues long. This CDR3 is CASSLLSRNQPQHF. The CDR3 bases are TGTGCCAGCAGTTTATTATCCAGGAATCAGCCCCAGCATTTT.

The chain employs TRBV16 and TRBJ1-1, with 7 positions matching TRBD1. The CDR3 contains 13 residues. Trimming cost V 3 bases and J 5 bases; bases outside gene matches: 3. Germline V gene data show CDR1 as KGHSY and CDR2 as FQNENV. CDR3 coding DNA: TGTGCCAGCAGCCAGAACAGGGGAACTGAAGCTTTCTTT. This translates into CASSQNRGTEAFF.

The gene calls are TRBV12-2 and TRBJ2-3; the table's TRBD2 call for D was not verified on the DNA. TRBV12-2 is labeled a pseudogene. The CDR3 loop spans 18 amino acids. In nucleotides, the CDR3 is TGTGCAAGTCGCTTAGCGCTGGCTCCTAGGATAGACACAGATACGCAGTATTTT. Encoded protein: CASRLALAPRIDTDTQYF.

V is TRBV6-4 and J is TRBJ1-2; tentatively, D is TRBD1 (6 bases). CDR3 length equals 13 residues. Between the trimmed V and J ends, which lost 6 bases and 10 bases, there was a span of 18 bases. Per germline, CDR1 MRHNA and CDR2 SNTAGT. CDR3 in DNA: TGTGCCAGCAGGGCCGGGACACTCATCGACTACACCTTC. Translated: CASRAGTLIDYTF.

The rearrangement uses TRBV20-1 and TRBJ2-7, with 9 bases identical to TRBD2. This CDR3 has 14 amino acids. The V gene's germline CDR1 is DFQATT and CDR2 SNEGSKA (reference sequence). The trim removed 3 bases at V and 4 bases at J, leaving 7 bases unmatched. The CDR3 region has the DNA TGCAGTGCTAGTGCTAGCGGGGCTCCATACGAGCAGTACTTC. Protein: CSASASGAPYEQYF.

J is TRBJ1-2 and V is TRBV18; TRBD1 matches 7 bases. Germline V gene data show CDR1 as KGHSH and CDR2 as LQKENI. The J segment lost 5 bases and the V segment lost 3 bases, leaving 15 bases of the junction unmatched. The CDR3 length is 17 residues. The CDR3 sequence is CASSPRPRQGESYGYTF. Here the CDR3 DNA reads TGTGCCAGCTCACCGAGGCCTAGACAGGGAGAATCGTATGGCTACACCTTC.

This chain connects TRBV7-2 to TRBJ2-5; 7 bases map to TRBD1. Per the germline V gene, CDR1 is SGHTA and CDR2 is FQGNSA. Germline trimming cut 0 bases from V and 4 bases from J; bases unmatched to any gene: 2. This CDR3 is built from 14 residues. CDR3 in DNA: TGTGCCAGCAGCTTAGCGACAGGGTCAGAGACCCAGTACTTC. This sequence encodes CASSLATGSETQYF.

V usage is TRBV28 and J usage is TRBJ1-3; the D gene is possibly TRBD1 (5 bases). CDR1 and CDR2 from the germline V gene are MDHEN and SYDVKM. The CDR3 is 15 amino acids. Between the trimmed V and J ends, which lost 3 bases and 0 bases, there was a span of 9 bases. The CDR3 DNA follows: TGTGCCAGCAGTTTCAACAGGAACTCTGGAAACACCATATATTTT. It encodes CASSFNRNSGNTIYF.

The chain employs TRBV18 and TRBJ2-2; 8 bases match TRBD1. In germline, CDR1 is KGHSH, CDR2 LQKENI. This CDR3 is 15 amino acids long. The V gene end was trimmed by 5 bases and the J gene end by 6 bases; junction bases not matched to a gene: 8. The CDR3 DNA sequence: TGTGCCAGCTCAAGCGGACAGGGAGCGGCCGGGGAGCTGTTTTTT. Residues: CASSSGQGAAGELFF.

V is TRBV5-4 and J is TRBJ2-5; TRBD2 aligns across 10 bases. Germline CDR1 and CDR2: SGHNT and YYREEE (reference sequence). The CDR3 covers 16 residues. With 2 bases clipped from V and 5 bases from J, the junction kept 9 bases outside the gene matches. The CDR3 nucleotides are TGTGCCAGCAGCTTCATTACTAGCGGGGTTCACGAGACCCAGTACTTC. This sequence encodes CASSFITSGVHETQYF. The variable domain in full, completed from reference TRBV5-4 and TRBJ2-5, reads ETGVTQSPTHLIKTRGQQVTLRCSSQSGHNTVSWYQQALGQGPQFIFQYYREEENGRGNFPPRFSGLQFPNYSSELNVNALELDDSALYLCASSFITSGVHETQYFGPGTRLLVL.

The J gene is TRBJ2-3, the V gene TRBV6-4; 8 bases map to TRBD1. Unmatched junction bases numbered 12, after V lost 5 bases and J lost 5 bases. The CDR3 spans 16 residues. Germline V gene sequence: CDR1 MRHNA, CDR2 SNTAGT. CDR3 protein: CASSQGTGQAQDTQYF. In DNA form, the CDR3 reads TGTGCCAGCAGTCAAGGGACAGGTCAAGCACAAGATACGCAGTATTTT.

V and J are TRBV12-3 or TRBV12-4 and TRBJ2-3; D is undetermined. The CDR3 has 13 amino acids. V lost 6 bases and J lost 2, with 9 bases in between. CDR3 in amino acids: CASSLDSTDTQYF. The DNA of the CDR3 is TGTGCCAGCAGCCTCGACTCCACAGATACGCAGTATTTT.

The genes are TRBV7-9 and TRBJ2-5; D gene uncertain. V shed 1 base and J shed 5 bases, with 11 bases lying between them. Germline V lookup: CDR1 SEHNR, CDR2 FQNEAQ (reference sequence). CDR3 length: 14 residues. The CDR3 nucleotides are TGTGCCAGCAGCTTAGTTTACGGGTTGGAGACCCAGTACTTC. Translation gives CASSLVYGLETQYF.

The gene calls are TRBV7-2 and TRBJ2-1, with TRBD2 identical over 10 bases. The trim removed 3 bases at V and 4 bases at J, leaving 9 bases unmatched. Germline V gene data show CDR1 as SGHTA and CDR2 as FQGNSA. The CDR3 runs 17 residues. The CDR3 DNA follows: TGTGCCAGCAGCTTGCAAGCGGGGGGGCCCCCTTACAATGAGCAGTTCTTC. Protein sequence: CASSLQAGGPPYNEQFF.

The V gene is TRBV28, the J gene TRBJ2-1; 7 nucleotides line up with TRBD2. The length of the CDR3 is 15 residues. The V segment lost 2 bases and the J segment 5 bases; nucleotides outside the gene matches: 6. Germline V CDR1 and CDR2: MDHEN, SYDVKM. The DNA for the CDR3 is TGTGCCAGCAGTTTAATCGGTGCGGGGGACAATGAGCAGTTCTTC. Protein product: CASSLIGAGDNEQFF.

The CDR3 DNA follows: TGTGCCAGCAGTGAAGGGAACCCCCCAGGGATCGGAAACACCATATATTTT. Protein sequence: CASSEGNPPGIGNTIYF. J is TRBJ1-3 and V is TRBV6-1; D perhaps matches TRBD1 (5 bases). The V and J ends lost 1 base and 4 bases respectively, with 17 bases between them. This CDR3 has 17 amino acids. Germline V gene lookup returns CDR1 MNHNS and CDR2 SASEGT.

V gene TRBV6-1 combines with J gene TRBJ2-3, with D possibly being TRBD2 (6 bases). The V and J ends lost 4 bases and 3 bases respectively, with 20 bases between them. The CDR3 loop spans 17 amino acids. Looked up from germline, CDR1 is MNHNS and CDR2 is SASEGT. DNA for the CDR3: TGTGCCAGCAGTGGACCTACCGGGCCCCGGGGGACAGATACGCAGTATTTT. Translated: CASSGPTGPRGTDTQYF.

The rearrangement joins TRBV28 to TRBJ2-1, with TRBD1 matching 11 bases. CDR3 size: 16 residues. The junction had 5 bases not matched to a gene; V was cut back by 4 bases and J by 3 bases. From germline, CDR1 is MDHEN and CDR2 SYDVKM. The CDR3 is CASSSTGTGGYNEQFF. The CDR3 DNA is TGTGCCAGCAGTTCTACCGGGACAGGGGGCTACAATGAGCAGTTCTTC.

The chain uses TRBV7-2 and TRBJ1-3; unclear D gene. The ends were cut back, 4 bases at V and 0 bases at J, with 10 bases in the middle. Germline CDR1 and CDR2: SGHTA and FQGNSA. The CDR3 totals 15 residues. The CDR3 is CASSSAARSGNTIYF. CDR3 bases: TGTGCCAGCAGCTCCGCGGCCCGCTCTGGAAACACCATATATTTT.

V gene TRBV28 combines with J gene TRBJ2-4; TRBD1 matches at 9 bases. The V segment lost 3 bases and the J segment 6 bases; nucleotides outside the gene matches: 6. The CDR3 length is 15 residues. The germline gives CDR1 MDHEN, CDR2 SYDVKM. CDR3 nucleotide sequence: TGTGCCAGCAGTTTTTCGATGGGACAGGGAAACATTCAGTACTTC. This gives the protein CASSFSMGQGNIQYF.

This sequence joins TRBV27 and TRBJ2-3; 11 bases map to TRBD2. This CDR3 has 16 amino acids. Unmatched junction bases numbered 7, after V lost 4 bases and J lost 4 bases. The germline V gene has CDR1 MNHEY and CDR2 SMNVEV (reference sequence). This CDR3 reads CASSSLAGGLADTQYF. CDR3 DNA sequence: TGTGCCAGCAGTTCGTTAGCGGGGGGGCTCGCAGATACGCAGTATTTT.

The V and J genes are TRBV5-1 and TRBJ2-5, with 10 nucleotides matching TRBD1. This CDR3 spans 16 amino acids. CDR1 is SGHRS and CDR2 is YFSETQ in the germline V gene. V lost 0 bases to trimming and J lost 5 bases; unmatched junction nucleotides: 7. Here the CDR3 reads CASSLETRDRGETQYF. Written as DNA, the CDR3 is TGCGCCAGCAGCTTGGAAACCCGGGACAGGGGCGAGACCCAGTACTTC.

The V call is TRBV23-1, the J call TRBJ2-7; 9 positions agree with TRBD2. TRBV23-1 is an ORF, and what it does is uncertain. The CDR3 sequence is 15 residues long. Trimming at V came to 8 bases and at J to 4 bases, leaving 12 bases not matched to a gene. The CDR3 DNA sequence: TGCGCCAGCCCCCCCCCGACTAGCGGCGTATACGAGCAGTACTTC. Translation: CASPPPTSGVYEQYF.

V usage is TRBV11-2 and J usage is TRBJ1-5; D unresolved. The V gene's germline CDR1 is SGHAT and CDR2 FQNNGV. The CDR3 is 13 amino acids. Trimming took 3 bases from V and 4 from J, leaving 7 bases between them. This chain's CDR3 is CASSLAHNQPQHF. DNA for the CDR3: TGTGCCAGCAGCTTGGCCCATAATCAGCCCCAGCATTTT.

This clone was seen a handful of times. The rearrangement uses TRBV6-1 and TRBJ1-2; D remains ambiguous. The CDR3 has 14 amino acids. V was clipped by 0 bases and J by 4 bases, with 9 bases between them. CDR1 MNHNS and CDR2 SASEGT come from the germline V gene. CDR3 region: CASSEAVSGYGYTF. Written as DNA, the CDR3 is TGTGCCAGCAGTGAAGCCGTCTCGGGCTATGGCTACACCTTC.

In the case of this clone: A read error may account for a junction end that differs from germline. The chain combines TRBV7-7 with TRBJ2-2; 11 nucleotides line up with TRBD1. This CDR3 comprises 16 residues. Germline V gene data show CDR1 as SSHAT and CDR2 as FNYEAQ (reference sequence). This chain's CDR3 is CASSSRDRGFTGELFF. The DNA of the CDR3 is TGTGCTAGCAGCTCGCGGGACAGGGGGTTTACCGGGGAGCTGTTTTTT.